This record looks at one T cell receptor beta chain sequence and its context. Its antigen is unidentified. The data are from a study of cytomegalovirus exposure and HLA in healthy donors. The PCR was carried out with 60 Vbeta primers and 13 Jbeta primers. Generated by immunoSEQ multiplex PCR, the TCRdb table keeps only in-frame clones and is missing some. The sample includes 150,000 to 200,000 clones, more than 60% of them seen just once. With V trimmed by 2 bases and J by 10 bases, 11 bases remained unmatched. The length of the CDR3 is 16 residues. The germline CDR1 and CDR2 sequences are WSHSY and SAAADI. Regarding the study as a whole: The authors later linked a missense DCLRE1C variant to TCR beta V- and J-gene trimming. Presence/absence analyses treated sequencing depth as roughly uniform across donors. Earlier analysis looked at TCR beta V segments, and most were productive about 90% or about 30% of the time. Highly shared variants forming one cluster were likely a sequencing artifact.

This chain connects TRBV10-2 to TRBJ2-1; TRBD2 agrees at 10 bases. The TCR was taken from a man between 25 and 39 years old in good health and CMV-seropositive. The sample was PBMCs. The CDR3: CASSEESGRAQGEQFF. DNA of the CDR3: TGCGCCAGCAGTGAGGAAAGCGGGAGGGCCCAAGGCGAGCAGTTCTTC.